This T cell receptor beta chain originates from a study of cytomegalovirus exposure and HLA in healthy donors. Study results and limitations: Later, an analysis showed that TCR beta chains associated with HLA were more clonally expanded than others that were equally common. Within an earlier analysis, most TCR beta V segments proved productive either about 90% or about 30% of the time. Accurate predictions that matched the HLA-A and HLA-B alleles of most subjects were reportedly made from TCR beta sequences.

This clone was seen only a few times. Its antigen remains unknown. The primer mix had 60 Vbeta and 13 Jbeta primers. Sequencing was performed with immunoSEQ multiplex PCR; in TCRdb, only in-frame clones are kept and a portion is missing. The table records 150,000 to 200,000 clones, 68% of them present only once. Germline V gives CDR1 SGHDT, CDR2 YYEEEE. V lost 3 bases, J lost 3 bases, and 1 base stayed unmatched. The CDR3 extends over 14 amino acids. This TCR came from a man aged 45 to 65 in good health and CMV-seronegative. The chain combines TRBV5-6 with TRBJ2-3, with 10 bases lining up with TRBD1. Specimen: PBMCs. CDR3 amino acids: CASSWGQGTDTQYF. CDR3 nucleotides: TGTGCCAGCAGCTGGGGACAGGGGACAGATACGCAGTATTTT.